This T cell receptor beta chain derives from a study of T cell responses to AZD1222 COVID-19 vaccine. Study findings and constraints: None of the repertoires were sampled until the peak T cell response had passed. CD4 TCRs linked to vaccination spanned spike, dominating at 160-218 and 743-854.

To note about this clone: Its specificity is not known.

V was clipped by 0 bases and J by 0 bases, with 9 bases between them. Germline V lookup: CDR1 SGHNT, CDR2 YYREEE (reference sequence). This CDR3 contains 16 residues. Using immunoSEQ multiplex PCR, the repertoire was profiled, and TCRdb retains in-frame clones only, with some absent. The profile shows about 120,000 clones, roughly 92% of them singletons. The receptor was isolated from an adult who received the AZD1222 COVID-19 vaccine. The gene calls are TRBV5-4 and TRBJ1-4; D uncertain. This sample comprised peripheral blood, obtained 28 days after the second AZD1222 dose. Written as DNA, the CDR3 is TGTGCCAGCAGCTTGGGGACCAGTGCAACTAATGAAAAACTGTTTTTT. This encodes CASSLGTSATNEKLFF. Full variable domain (rest looked up from reference TRBV5-4 and TRBJ1-4): ETGVTQSPTHLIKTRGQQVTLRCSSQSGHNTVSWYQQALGQGPQFIFQYYREEENGRGNFPPRFSGLQFPNYSSELNVNALELDDSALYLCASSLGTSATNEKLFFGSGTQLSVL.